Each of the 23 T cell receptor beta chains below was sequenced from the same sample in a study of T cells in localized non-small cell lung cancer. Only in-frame clones appear in the TCRdb table, and some are missing; sequencing was by immunoSEQ multiplex PCR. The sample has some 25,000 clones; about 92% are singletons. The source material was peripheral blood, sampled before any cancer treatment. Receptor source: a man between 35 and 75 years old with stage III squamous cell lung carcinoma.

V usage is TRBV21-1 and J usage is TRBJ1-1. TRBV21-1 is given as a pseudogene. This CDR3 has 17 residues. The CDR3, as DNA: TGTGCCAGCAGCAAAGGAGGTAGGGGGGGCCGGGGCACTGAAGCTTTCTTT. Translating it yields CASSKGGRGGRGTEAFF.

The rearrangement joins TRBV7-2 to TRBJ2-7; the D is unclear. The CDR3 runs to 15 residues. V lost 2 bases and J 2 bases, leaving 13 bases between the germline ends. Germline CDR1 SGHTA, CDR2 FQGNSA. For the CDR3, the DNA is TGTGCCAGCAGCTTAAATTCGGGTCCTACCTACGAGCAGTACTTC. Its protein is CASSLNSGPTYEQYF.

Written as DNA, the CDR3 is TGTGCCAGCAGTTTAGGCGGGGGGGCCTCGAACACCGGGGAGCTGTTTTTT. Amino acids: CASSLGGGASNTGELFF. The gene calls are TRBV28 and TRBJ2-2, with 9 bases fitting TRBD2. CDR1 and CDR2 from the germline V gene are MDHEN and SYDVKM. The CDR3 is 17 residues long. J gave up 0 bases and V 2 bases, and 4 bases lay outside the gene matches.

The chain is built from TRBV30 and TRBJ1-4; D is undetermined. Trimming shortened V by 0 bases and J by 1 base, and 12 bases separated the two germline ends. CDR1 GTSNPN and CDR2 SVGIG come from the germline V gene (reference sequence). CDR3 length: 16 residues. CDR3 amino acids: CAWSVGLAGTNEKLFF. The CDR3 nucleotides read TGTGCCTGGAGTGTAGGTCTGGCGGGAACTAATGAAAAACTGTTTTTT.

The chain recombines TRBV1 with TRBJ2-7; TRBD2 is the table's D call and was not checked against the DNA. TRBV1 is a listed pseudogene. This CDR3 has 17 residues. The DNA of the CDR3 is TGCACCAGCAGTCTCTTAGAGGAGGGGCCTAGCTCCTACGAGCAGTACTTC. It encodes CTSSLLEEGPSSYEQYF.

V usage is TRBV6-5 and J usage is TRBJ2-1; no definite D call. Between the trimmed V and J ends, which lost 0 bases and 6 bases, there was a span of 3 bases. This CDR3 comprises 12 residues. Germline V gene sequence: CDR1 MNHEY, CDR2 SVGAGI. This chain's CDR3 is CASSYSGNEQFF. Here the CDR3 DNA reads TGTGCCAGCAGTTACTCGGGCAATGAGCAGTTCTTC.

The chain employs TRBV4-3 and TRBJ2-7; D may be TRBD2 (5 bases). Germline V gene lookup returns CDR1 LGHNA and CDR2 YSLEER. The CDR3 contains 15 residues. Trimming stripped 0 bases from V and 4 bases from J, with 13 bases between. The CDR3 is CASSQDARPGYEQYF. In DNA form, the CDR3 reads TGCGCCAGCAGCCAAGATGCCCGACCGGGATACGAGCAGTACTTC.

The rearrangement links TRBV19 to TRBJ2-1; TRBD1 matches 8 bases. Germline lookup yields CDR1 LNHDA and CDR2 SQIVND (reference sequence). The CDR3 spans 15 residues. The ends lost 2 bases at V and 12 bases at J; junction bases unmatched: 12. The CDR3 spells CASSIPGGSGAGQFF. CDR3 sequence (DNA): TGTGCCAGTAGTATACCAGGGGGCTCCGGGGCGGGGCAGTTCTTC.

This chain joins TRBV2 and TRBJ1-4; tentatively, D is TRBD1 (6 bases). Trimming cost V 4 bases and J 7 bases, with 16 bases left between them. The CDR3 covers 15 residues. Germline V CDR1 and CDR2: SNHLY, FYNNEI. The CDR3 DNA sequence: TGTGCCAGCAGTGTAAGGGCCGGGGGCGGTGAAAAACTGTTTTTT. Translating it yields CASSVRAGGGEKLFF.

The chain uses TRBV28 and TRBJ1-2, with D tentatively TRBD1 (5 bases). Trimming pared 1 base from V and 4 bases from J, leaving 16 bases between. There are 16 residues in the CDR3. Germline CDR1 is MDHEN and CDR2 is SYDVKM. CDR3 residues: CASSLSVAGVSYGYTF. The DNA for the CDR3 is TGTGCCAGCAGTTTATCGGTCGCGGGGGTCAGCTATGGCTACACCTTC.

The chain links TRBV2 to TRBJ1-5; unclear D gene. The CDR3 loop spans 14 amino acids. The V end was cut by 3 bases, the J end by 0 bases, with 6 bases between. Germline CDR1 and CDR2: SNHLY and FYNNEI. CDR3 sequence (DNA): TGTGCCAGCAGTGATAGTTATAGCAATCAGCCCCAGCATTTT. As protein: CASSDSYSNQPQHF.

The chain links TRBV7-2 to TRBJ2-3; no reliable D call. CDR3 length equals 15 residues. Germline CDR1 reads SGHTA; CDR2 reads FQGNSA. The V and J ends lost 5 bases and 3 bases respectively, with 15 bases between them. CDR3 protein: CASSQQDSKTDTQYF. CDR3 DNA sequence: TGTGCCAGCAGCCAGCAAGACTCGAAAACAGATACGCAGTATTTT. Using reference TRBV7-2 and TRBJ2-3 for the parts outside the CDR3, the full variable domain is GAGVSQSPSNKVTEKGKDVELRCDPISGHTALYWYRQSLGQGLEFLIYFQGNSAPDKSGLPSDRFSAERTGGSVSTLTIQRTQQEDSAVYLCASSQQDSKTDTQYFGPGTRLTVL.

This sequence joins TRBV27 and TRBJ1-5, with 12 bases matching TRBD1. The CDR3 has 18 amino acids. Germline CDR1 reads MNHEY; CDR2 reads SMNVEV (reference sequence). V shed 0 bases and J 5 bases; nucleotides not matched to a gene: 8. The CDR3 DNA follows: TGTGCCAGCAGTTTATCGCCGGGACAGGGGGCGAGGGATCAGCCCCAGCATTTT. It codes for CASSLSPGQGARDQPQHF.

The chain carries TRBV9 and TRBJ1-1; 7 nucleotides line up with TRBD1. The germline gives CDR1 SGDLS, CDR2 YYNGEE. J was trimmed by 0 bases and V by 4 bases; bases with no gene match: 6. The CDR3 contains 15 residues. The CDR3 sequence: CASSFRDRVNTEAFF. CDR3 DNA: TGTGCCAGCAGCTTCCGGGACAGAGTGAACACTGAAGCTTTCTTT.

This rearrangement joins TRBV28 to TRBJ2-7, with D possibly matching TRBD1 (6 bases). Germline loops: CDR1 MDHEN, CDR2 SYDVKM. Deletions cut 7 bases from V and 4 bases from J, with 14 bases between. The CDR3 has 13 residues. CDR3 DNA sequence: TGTGCCAGCAAGCCAGGACAGAGGTACGAGCAGTACTTC. This sequence encodes CASKPGQRYEQYF.

This sequence joins TRBV5-1 and TRBJ2-2; possible D gene TRBD1, 6 bases. The V end was cut by 1 base, the J end by 7 bases, with 11 bases between. The CDR3 spans 14 residues. Germline V lookup: CDR1 SGHRS, CDR2 YFSETQ. The CDR3 here is CASSLPRTVGELFF. The CDR3 bases are TGCGCCAGCAGCTTGCCCCGGACAGTCGGGGAGCTGTTTTTT.

The chain recombines TRBV4-3 with TRBJ1-5; no clear D gene. V was pared by 1 base and J by 7 bases, with 17 bases between. Germline lookup yields CDR1 LGHNA and CDR2 YSLEER. CDR3 length: 16 amino acids. The chain's CDR3 is CASSQGISSMGQPQHF. The CDR3 region has the DNA TGCGCCAGCAGCCAAGGGATAAGCAGTATGGGGCAGCCCCAGCATTTT.

The chain employs TRBV6-1 and TRBJ2-7; possibly TRBD1 or TRBD2 for D (5 bases each). This CDR3 comprises 13 residues. Trimming removed 6 bases from V and 0 bases from J, with 9 bases in between. Germline V gene data show CDR1 as MNHNS and CDR2 as SASEGT. The CDR3 here is CASRTGTSYEQYF. CDR3 nucleotides: TGTGCCAGCAGAACCGGGACCTCCTACGAGCAGTACTTC.

The chain links TRBV23-1 to TRBJ1-3, with no clear D. TRBV23-1 qualifies as an ORF whose function is uncertain. Trimming took 4 bases from V and 0 from J, leaving 13 bases between them. CDR3 size: 16 residues. In DNA form, the CDR3 reads TGCGCCAGCAGTCCGATGGAAAGAAACTCTGGAAACACCATATATTTT. Its translation: CASSPMERNSGNTIYF.

The chain has TRBV27 and TRBJ1-1; no clear D gene. The CDR3 is 15 amino acids. V lost 1 base, J lost 1 base, and 10 bases lay in between. CDR1 MNHEY and CDR2 SMNVEV come from the germline V gene (reference sequence). CDR3: CASSLYSVQNTEAFF. The CDR3 nucleotides read TGTGCCAGCAGTTTATACTCCGTTCAGAACACTGAAGCTTTCTTT.

The chain is built from TRBV11-2 and TRBJ1-1, with a tentative D call TRBD1 (6 bases). The CDR3 has 15 amino acids. Germline-derived CDR1 and CDR2 are SGHAT and FQNNGV. Trimming removed 1 base at V and 4 bases at J, with 13 bases between. DNA of the CDR3: TGTGCCAGCAGCTTAGGAGGGGGGACGGGCACTGAAGCTTTCTTT. It yields the protein CASSLGGGTGTEAFF. The full variable domain, its missing parts supplied by reference TRBV11-2 and TRBJ1-1, is EAGVAQSPRYKIIEKRQSVAFWCNPISGHATLYWYQQILGQGPKLLIQFQNNGVVDDSQLPKDRFSAERLKGVDSTLKIQPAKLEDSAVYLCASSLGGGTGTEAFFGQGTRLTVV.

Here the CDR3 reads CASSLDPTDSNQPQHF. Here the CDR3 DNA reads TGTGCCAGCAGTTTAGACCCCACAGATAGCAATCAGCCCCAGCATTTT. The genes are TRBV27 and TRBJ1-5, with D uncertain. The length of the CDR3 is 16 residues. Per the germline V gene, CDR1 is MNHEY and CDR2 is SMNVEV (reference sequence). The V gene lost 2 bases and the J gene lost 0 bases, with 11 bases spanning the gap.

The CDR3 nucleotides are TGTGCCAGCAGTGCCCTGGGGGGGCTCAATTCACCCCTCCACTTT. Residues: CASSALGGLNSPLHF. This chain uses TRBV25-1 with TRBJ1-6; weak D call: TRBD1 (6 bases). With 4 bases removed from V and 7 bases from J, the gap between germline ends came to 14 bases. This CDR3 has 15 amino acids. CDR1 and CDR2 (germline): MGHDK, SYGVNS.